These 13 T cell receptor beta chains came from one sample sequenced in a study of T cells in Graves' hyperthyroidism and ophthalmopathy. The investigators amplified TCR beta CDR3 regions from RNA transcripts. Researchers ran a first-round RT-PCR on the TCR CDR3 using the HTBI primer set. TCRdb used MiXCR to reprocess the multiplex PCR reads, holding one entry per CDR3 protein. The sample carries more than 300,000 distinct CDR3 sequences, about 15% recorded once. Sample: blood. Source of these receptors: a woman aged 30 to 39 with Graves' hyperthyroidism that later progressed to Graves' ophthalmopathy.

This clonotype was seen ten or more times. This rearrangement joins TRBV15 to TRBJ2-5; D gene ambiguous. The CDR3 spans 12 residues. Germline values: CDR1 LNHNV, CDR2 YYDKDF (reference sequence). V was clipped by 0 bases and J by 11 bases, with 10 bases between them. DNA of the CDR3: TGTGCCACCAGCAGAGATCTGCACAGTCAGTACTTC. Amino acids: CATSRDLHSQYF.

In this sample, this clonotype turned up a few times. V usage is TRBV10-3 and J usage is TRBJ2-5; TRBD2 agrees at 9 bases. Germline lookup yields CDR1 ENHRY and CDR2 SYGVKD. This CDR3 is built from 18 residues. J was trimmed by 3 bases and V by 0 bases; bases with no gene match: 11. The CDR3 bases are TGTGCCATCAGTGAGTCGCTTCTAACTAGCGGGCGTGAAGAGACCCAGTACTTC. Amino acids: CAISESLLTSGREETQYF.

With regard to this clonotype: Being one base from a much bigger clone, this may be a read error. The CDR3 loop is CAWVPLGLYPDYGYTF. In nucleotides, the CDR3 is TGTGCCTGGGTACCCCTGGGACTCTATCCTGACTATGGCTACACCTTC. The chain recombines TRBV30 with TRBJ1-2; D might be TRBD1 (5 bases). The V and J ends lost 5 bases and 3 bases respectively, with 22 bases between them. CDR3 length equals 16 residues. Per germline, CDR1 GTSNPN and CDR2 SVGIG (reference sequence).

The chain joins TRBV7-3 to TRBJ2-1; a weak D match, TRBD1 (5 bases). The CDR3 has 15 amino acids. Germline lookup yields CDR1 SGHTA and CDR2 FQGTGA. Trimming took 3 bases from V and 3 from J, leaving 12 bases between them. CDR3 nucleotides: TGTGCCAGCAGCTTCGCGCAGGGTGTCTACAATGAGCAGTTCTTC. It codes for CASSFAQGVYNEQFF.

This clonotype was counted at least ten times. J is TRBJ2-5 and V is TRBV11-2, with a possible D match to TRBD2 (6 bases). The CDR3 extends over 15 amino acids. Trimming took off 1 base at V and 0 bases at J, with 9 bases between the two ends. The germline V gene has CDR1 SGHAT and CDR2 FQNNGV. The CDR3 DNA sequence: TGTGCCAGCAGCTTAGGTAGCGGATACCAAGAGACCCAGTACTTC. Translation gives CASSLGSGYQETQYF. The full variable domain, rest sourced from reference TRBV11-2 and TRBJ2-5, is EAGVAQSPRYKIIEKRQSVAFWCNPISGHATLYWYQQILGQGPKLLIQFQNNGVVDDSQLPKDRFSAERLKGVDSTLKIQPAKLEDSAVYLCASSLGSGYQETQYFGPGTRLLVL.

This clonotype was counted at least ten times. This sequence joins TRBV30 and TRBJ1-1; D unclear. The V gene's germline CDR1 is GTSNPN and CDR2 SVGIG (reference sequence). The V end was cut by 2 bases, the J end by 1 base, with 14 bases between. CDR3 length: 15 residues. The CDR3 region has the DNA TGTGCCTGGAGTCCAATCTGGGGTAAGAACACTGAAGCTTTCTTT. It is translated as CAWSPIWGKNTEAFF.

CDR3 region: CSVAVPGQGMGTYEQYF. CDR3 in DNA: TGCAGCGTTGCGGTCCCGGGACAGGGAATGGGGACCTACGAGCAGTACTTC. V gene TRBV29-1 combines with J gene TRBJ2-7; 9 bases line up with TRBD1. V lost 4 bases, J lost 2 bases, and 15 bases stayed unmatched. Germline CDR1 reads SQVTM; CDR2 reads ANQGSEA. The CDR3 is made up of 17 amino acids.

Here the CDR3 reads CASSLLAGGSYNEQYF. The CDR3 DNA reads TGTGCCAGCAGTTTGTTAGCGGGAGGGTCCTACAATGAGCAGTACTTC. The chain joins TRBV12-3 or TRBV12-4 to TRBJ2-1, with 11 positions matching TRBD2. The J call may be mistaken, given a closer DNA end match to TRBJ2-7. This CDR3 spans 16 amino acids.

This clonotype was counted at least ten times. Here the CDR3 reads CASSLARGDTDTQYF. The CDR3 DNA sequence: TGTGCCAGCAGCTTAGCGCGGGGGGACACAGATACGCAGTATTTT. V usage is TRBV7-2 and J usage is TRBJ2-3, with TRBD2 matching over 8 bases. The ends lost 0 bases at V and 2 bases at J; junction bases unmatched: 1. This CDR3 region has 15 residues. The V gene's germline CDR1 is SGHTA and CDR2 FQGNSA.

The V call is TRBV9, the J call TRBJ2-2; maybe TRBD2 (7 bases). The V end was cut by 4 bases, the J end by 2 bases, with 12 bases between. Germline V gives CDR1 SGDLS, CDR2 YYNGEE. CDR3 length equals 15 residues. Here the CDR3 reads CASSSSGTNTGELFF. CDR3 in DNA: TGTGCCAGCAGCTCGAGCGGGACAAACACCGGGGAGCTGTTTTTT.

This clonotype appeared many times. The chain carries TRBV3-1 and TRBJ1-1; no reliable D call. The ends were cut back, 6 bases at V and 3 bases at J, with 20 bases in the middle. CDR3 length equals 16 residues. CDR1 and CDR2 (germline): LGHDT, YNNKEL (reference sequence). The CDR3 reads CASSPKLSEVDTEAFF. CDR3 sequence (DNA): TGTGCCAGCAGTCCCAAACTGAGCGAAGTCGACACTGAAGCTTTCTTT.

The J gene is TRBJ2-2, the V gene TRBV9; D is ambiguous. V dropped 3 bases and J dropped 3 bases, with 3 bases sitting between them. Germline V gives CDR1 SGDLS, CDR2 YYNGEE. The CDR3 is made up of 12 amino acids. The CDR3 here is CASSEYTGELFF. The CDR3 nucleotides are TGTGCCAGCAGCGAGTACACCGGGGAGCTGTTTTTT.

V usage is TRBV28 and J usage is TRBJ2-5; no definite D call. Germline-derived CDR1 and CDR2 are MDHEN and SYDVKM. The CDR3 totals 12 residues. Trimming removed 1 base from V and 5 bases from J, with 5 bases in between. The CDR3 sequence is CASSLSWETQYF. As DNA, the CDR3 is TGTGCCAGCAGTTTATCTTGGGAGACCCAGTACTTC. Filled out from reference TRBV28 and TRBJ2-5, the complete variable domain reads DVKVTQSSRYLVKRTGEKVFLECVQDMDHENMFWYRQDPGLGLRLIYFSYDVKMKEKGDIPEGYSVSREKKERFSLILESASTNQTSMYLCASSLSWETQYFGPGTRLLVL.